A selection of T cell receptor beta chains follows, all from one sample in a study of T cells in Graves' hyperthyroidism and ophthalmopathy. Via MiXCR, TCRdb re-called the multiplex PCR reads, giving one row per CDR3 protein. The table includes a few hundred thousand distinct CDR3 sequences, less than 20% detected once. Sequenced material: blood. The receptor set was obtained from a woman aged 18-35 years with Graves' hyperthyroidism. Both conserved end residues are part of each CDR3.

CDR3 protein	V gene
CASSLVGKQETQYF	TRBV5-1
CASSQDSAAGRMEQFF	TRBV14
CASSLSLAGGRDNEQFF	TRBV7-9
CASSPPGQGADGELFF	TRBV5-4
CASIKKGSGYTF	TRBV7-9
CAGSFPGGEQFF	TRBV12-3/TRBV12-4
CASSVGQSNRYGYTF	TRBV9
CASGRDARVDYEQYF	TRBV6-1
CASSQGETEAYNEQFF	TRBV14
CASSMDRGYGYTF	TRBV13
CASSLQLAWKETQYF	TRBV12-3/TRBV12-4
CSAAPDSNQPQHF	TRBV20-1
CASSLRAANTGELFF	TRBV12-3/TRBV12-4
CSARDSREATGELFF	TRBV20-1
CASSPGPRKGGTGELFF	TRBV19
CASSPQGNSYEQYF	TRBV7-9
CASSPQTKAQYF	TRBV18
CASSLRYEQYF	TRBV5-6
CASGLAGQASIYGYTF	TRBV7-8
CASSLAGAVGEAFF	TRBV5-1
CASTLGLQGEQYF	TRBV6-1
CASSPPGTGGLTEAFF	TRBV11-1
CAWSYSFRGPTSGNTIYF	TRBV30
CACAGGRGNYGYTF	TRBV28
CASSLMGHNSPLHF	TRBV5-1
CASSFGTGGQTTNEKLFF	TRBV12-3/TRBV12-4
CASSPGRGGETQYF	TRBV5-1
CAIRDLLNQPQHF	TRBV10-3
CAAQRESSYNEQFF	TRBV10-3